This T cell receptor (beta chain) was captured by sequencing in a study of T-cell reconstitution after alpha-beta-depleted transplantation in children (dated by TCRdb to 2016 to 2017). About the study as a whole: The study quantitatively tracked T-cell immune reconstitution after TCRalphabeta/CD19-depleted allogeneic hematopoietic cell transplantation in children using TCR repertoire profiling.

Reading from cysteine to phenylalanine, the CDR3 counts 15 amino acids. Here the CDR3 DNA is all that survives: 45 bases in frame from base 1. Between the V and J ends, shortened by 1 base and 0 bases respectively, the junction contains 8 bases. Taken from the germline V gene (reference sequence), the CDR1 and CDR2 loops are SGHKS and YYEKEE. Library creation used PCR. The instrument was an Illumina HiSeq 2500. Molecular barcoding was employed in the preparation of TCR libraries, with unique molecular identifiers being used to normalize TCRbeta repertoire quantification. In TCRdb, the public reads were trimmed at Q25 with fastp and aligned with MiXCR, with productive beta chains retained. Each record represents a unique CDR3 protein, reported with the most common genes and DNA among its rows. The sample table contains 200,000 to 250,000 distinct CDR3 sequences; only one count was recorded for around 10% of them. Together, the top ten hold over 5.5% of the sample.

Note on this clonotype: What this receptor recognizes is not known. Base qualities are not recorded, but no much larger clone differs from it by a single base.

Specimen: PBMCs from the stem cell graft donor, collected from the stem cell graft. The sequence links TRBV5-5 to TRBJ1-5, with no D gene named confidently. The sequence was obtained from a human donor who donated a stem cell graft to a child with acute lymphoblastic leukemia. The CDR3 region: CASSLKEVSNQPQHF. Read as DNA, the sequence is TGTGCCAGCAGCTTGAAAGAGGTTAGCAATCAGCCCCAGCATTTT.